The source of this TCR beta chain is a study of blood T cell repertoires in COVID-19. In the study overall: The origin of the acute and convalescent COVID-19 samples was the United States, Italy and Spain. Sample material is recorded as cDNA or gDNA derived from T cells, B-cell-depleted T cells, or PBMCs.

Methods used by the authors: Reference gene primers were amplified, and this amplification served to estimate nucleated cell counts. TCRdb keeps only in-frame clones here, not all; method: immunoSEQ multiplex PCR. V and J calls and clone size follow that table, whereas D and trimming were derived from the DNA. The table shows under 200,000 clones, with about 86% occurring only once. The CDR3 sequence is 17 residues long. The germline gives CDR1 LGHDT, CDR2 YNNKEL (reference sequence). V gave up 4 bases and J gave up 0 bases; unmatched junction bases: 10. This TCR was recovered from a woman between 65 and 79 years old who had recovered from COVID-19. Specimen: peripheral blood. This sequence joins TRBV3-1 (or the pseudogene TRBV3-2) and TRBJ2-7; 9 nucleotides line up with TRBD2. CDR3 DNA sequence: TGTGCCAGCAGCCGAACTAGCGGGCCCCAGGGCTCCTACGAGCAGTACTTC. Protein sequence: CASSRTSGPQGSYEQYF.